A single sample is the source of the 22 T cell receptor delta chains below, sequenced in a study of gamma-delta T cells after stem cell transplantation. TCRdb processed the RT-PCR reads again with the CATT caller. Among around 16,000 delta-chain clones listed, approximately 8.8% were seen once. The source material was gamma-delta T cells. These receptors all come from a human donor. It is not recorded whose cells these are; they may come from a transplant donor.

This clone was seen a few times. The protein that TCRdb holds for this DNA derives from a much larger clone and differs from the translated DNA at residue 8, which likely indicates a read error; the protein shown here is translated from the DNA. The chain recombines TRDV2 with TRDJ1; 7 positions agree with TRDD3. V lost 3 bases and J lost 0; bases outside the gene matches: 15. Germline V lookup: CDR1 GEAIGNYY, CDR2 EKD. This CDR3 comprises 18 residues. CDR3 sequence (DNA): TGTGCCTGTGACGCTCTGGGGGGTACCCTAACGTACACCGATAAACTCATCTTT. Translation gives CACDALGGTLTYTDKLIF.

This clone came up a few times. This likely traces to a read error, being one base from a far larger clone. At the DNA level, this CDR3 is encoded by other sequences in the same sample as well. This chain links TRDV1 with TRDJ1; 12 bases are a match to TRDD3. Germline values: CDR1 TSWWSYY, CDR2 QGS. CDR3 length: 19 residues. J lost 8 bases, V lost 0 bases, and 16 bases had no gene match. For the CDR3, the DNA is TGTGCTCTTGGGGAACTAGAGCCCCCCGACTGGGGGATACAGGACAAACTCATCTTT. Its translation: CALGELEPPDWGIQDKLIF.

This clone was recorded a few times. The mismatch at residue 3 between this DNA's translation and the TCRdb protein of a much larger clone likely reflects a read error; the protein shown is translated from the DNA. This sequence joins TRDV2 and TRDJ1; 7 bases are shared with TRDD3. This CDR3 has 21 amino acids. The germline V gene has CDR1 GEAIGNYY and CDR2 EKD. Here the CDR3 DNA reads TGTGCCCGTGACACCCTCAATCTCGTACTGGGGACTAGATCGTACACCGATAAACTCATCTTT. Translating gives CARDTLNLVLGTRSYTDKLIF.

This clone turned up a few times. TCRdb attributes to this sequence the protein of a much larger clone, which differs from the DNA translation at residue 5; a read error is likely, and the protein displayed is translated from the DNA. J is TRDJ1 and V is TRDV2, with 7 positions matching TRDD3. In germline, CDR1 is GEAIGNYY, CDR2 EKD. The CDR3 runs 16 residues. The V gene end was trimmed by 3 bases and the J gene end by 4 bases; junction bases not matched to a gene: 13. DNA for the CDR3: TGTGCCTGTGACCCCGTAGGGGATAGTATGGGCGATAAACTCATCTTT. Translating gives CACDPVGDSMGDKLIF.

Details on this clone: The TCRdb protein, from a much larger clone, departs from this DNA's translation at residue 14, likely by read error; the protein shown derives from the DNA. This chain uses TRDV2 with TRDJ1; TRDD3 agrees at 9 bases. Germline V gives CDR1 GEAIGNYY, CDR2 EKD. The V and J ends lost 1 base and 3 bases, in that order; junction bases with no gene match: 17. The CDR3 runs to 19 residues. The CDR3: CACDTLTGGVPSYADKLIF. As DNA, the CDR3 is TGTGCCTGTGACACACTAACTGGGGGAGTTCCATCGTACGCCGATAAACTCATCTTT.

This clone was observed many times. This DNA translates differently at residue 7 from the TCRdb protein, which is that of a much larger clone; a read error is likely, and the protein shown is the DNA's own translation. Other DNA sequences within the sample encode an identical CDR3. This sequence joins TRDV2 and TRDJ1, with TRDD3 matching 13 bases. Germline values: CDR1 GEAIGNYY, CDR2 EKD. The ends lost 0 bases at V and 2 bases at J; junction bases unmatched: 8. The CDR3 consists of 18 residues. CDR3 loop: CACDTLQLLGDTTDKLIF. The CDR3, as DNA: TGTGCCTGTGACACCCTACAATTACTGGGGGATACGACCGATAAACTCATCTTT.

This clone was observed a few times. It differs at one base from a far larger clone, so likely a read error. Additional DNA sequences in this sample encode the identical CDR3. V and J are TRDV1 and TRDJ1; 9 bases line up with TRDD3. V trimming: 2 bases; J trimming: 7 bases; junction bases outside the gene matches: 26. This CDR3 is 21 amino acids long. CDR1 TSWWSYY and CDR2 QGS come from the germline V gene. The CDR3 nucleotides read TGTGCTCTTGGGGAAATTTCCTACCCCCTCCTACTAGGGGATACGCTGGGTAAACTCATCTTT. This sequence encodes CALGEISYPLLLGDTLGKLIF.

This clone was picked up a small number of times. The protein in TCRdb stems from a much larger clone and differs at residue 8 from this DNA's translation, likely a read error; here the protein is translated from the DNA. The chain joins TRDV2 to TRDJ1, with unresolved D. The germline V and J ends were trimmed by 3 bases and 0 bases, with 19 bases remaining between them. The germline gives CDR1 GEAIGNYY, CDR2 EKD. CDR3 length equals 17 residues. The CDR3 here is CACDGLTVGPNTDKLIF. The CDR3 nucleotides read TGTGCCTGTGACGGCCTTACTGTGGGTCCCAACACCGATAAACTCATCTTT.

This clone has just a few counts. The protein held in TCRdb is that of a much larger clone and does not match this DNA's translation at residue 7, likely because of a read error; the protein shown is translated from the DNA. This sequence joins TRDV2 and TRDJ1, with 10 bases that match TRDD3. CDR1 is GEAIGNYY and CDR2 is EKD in the germline V gene. The J segment lost 2 bases and the V segment lost 3 bases, leaving 17 bases of the junction unmatched. The CDR3 covers 19 residues. Written as DNA, the CDR3 is TGTGCCTGTGACCCTCTAATGGGGGATACCGTCCGCCAGACCGATAAACTCATCTTT. Encoded protein: CACDPLMGDTVRQTDKLIF.

Turning to this clone: TCRdb pairs this DNA with a much larger clone's protein that differs at residue 6, likely a read error; the protein shown was translated from the DNA. The genes are TRDV2 and TRDJ2, with a possible D match to TRDD3 (6 bases). V was shortened by 0 bases and J by 3 bases, with 13 bases between the two germline ends. The CDR3 consists of 16 residues. Looked up from germline, CDR1 is GEAIGNYY and CDR2 is EKD. The DNA of the CDR3 is TGTGCCTGTGACACCGCGGGGGACCCCCTGACAGCACAACTCTTCTTT. Protein sequence: CACDTAGDPLTAQLFF.

This clone was recorded a few times. Only one base separates this from a far larger clonotype, so it likely reflects a read error. Other DNA variants within this sample encode the same CDR3. The chain combines TRDV2 with TRDJ1; 9 bases line up with TRDD3. The V gene's germline CDR1 is GEAIGNYY and CDR2 EKD. V gave up 3 bases and J gave up 1 base; unmatched junction bases: 14. The CDR3 is made up of 18 amino acids. CDR3 loop: CACDSLLGDTRVTDKLIF. CDR3 DNA: TGTGCCTGTGACTCATTACTAGGGGATACGCGTGTCACCGATAAACTCATCTTT.

With regard to this clone: This likely reflects a read error, since a far larger clone is one base away. Other DNA variants within this sample encode the same CDR3. This rearrangement joins TRDV1 to TRDJ1; maybe TRDD3 (5 bases). From germline, CDR1 is TSWWSYY and CDR2 QGS. CDR3 length equals 23 residues. V was pared by 9 bases and J by 2 bases, with 43 bases between. The CDR3 reads CALPGDGPLPTMGDPIETDKLIF. The CDR3, as DNA: TGTGCTCTGCCAGGGGACGGCCCCCTGCCGACCATGGGAGATCCCATCGAGACCGATAAACTCATCTTT.

This clone was counted between two and nine times. A read error likely explains why the TCRdb protein, taken from a much larger clone, differs from this DNA's translation at residue 8; the protein shown is translated from the DNA. The genes are TRDV2 and TRDJ1; 8 bases are shared with TRDD3. The ends lost 0 bases at V and 1 base at J; junction bases unmatched: 18. The CDR3 is made up of 20 amino acids. The germline V gene has CDR1 GEAIGNYY and CDR2 EKD. CDR3 sequence (DNA): TGTGCCTGTGACACCGTCACTACACCCGTACTGGGGGCCGTCACCGATAAACTCATCTTT. Protein product: CACDTVTTPVLGAVTDKLIF.

Note on this clone: This clone may be a read error of a much larger clone one base away. The chain couples TRDV2 to TRDJ1, with D unresolved. Trimming removed 1 base from V and 0 bases from J, with 17 bases in between. Germline lookup yields CDR1 GEAIGNYY and CDR2 EKD. The CDR3 consists of 17 residues. The CDR3 spells CACDTGEEQAYTDKLIF. The CDR3 DNA reads TGTGCCTGTGACACAGGCGAGGAGCAGGCCTACACCGATAAACTCATCTTT.

This clone was observed a handful of times. TCRdb's entry gives the protein of a much larger clone, which mismatches this DNA's translation at residue 7, likely from a read error; the protein reported here is translated from the DNA. The chain joins TRDV2 to TRDJ3, with D possibly TRDD2 on 5 matching bases. There are 19 residues in the CDR3. The germline V and J ends were trimmed by 3 bases and 0 bases, with 17 bases remaining between them. The V gene's germline CDR1 is GEAIGNYY and CDR2 EKD. The CDR3 here is CACDPTVGWSSWDTRQMFF. The CDR3 DNA follows: TGTGCCTGTGACCCTACTGTGGGTTGGAGCTCCTGGGACACCCGACAGATGTTTTTC.

This clone was counted ten times or more. The rearrangement joins TRDV2 to TRDJ1; 12 bases are shared with TRDD3. CDR3 length equals 19 residues. Germline CDR1 GEAIGNYY, CDR2 EKD. J was trimmed by 2 bases and V by 0 bases; bases with no gene match: 12. The CDR3 sequence is CACDTGGAGGYDSTDKLIF. The CDR3 DNA sequence: TGTGCCTGTGACACCGGGGGGGCTGGGGGATACGACTCGACCGATAAACTCATCTTT.

Of note for this clone: This DNA translates differently at residues 10 and 14 from the TCRdb protein, which is that of a much larger clone; a read error is likely, and the protein shown is the DNA's own translation. This chain uses TRDV2 with TRDJ1; 10 positions agree with TRDD3. The CDR3 runs to 21 residues. Germline assignment: CDR1 GEAIGNYY and CDR2 EKD. V lost 0 bases to trimming and J lost 0 bases; unmatched junction nucleotides: 18. The DNA of the CDR3 is TGTGCCTGTGACACCGTCACTGGGGGATGCAACGGGACTCCGTACACCGATAAACTCATCTTT. Amino acids: CACDTVTGGCNGTPYTDKLIF.

V gene TRDV2 combines with J gene TRDJ1, with D possibly matching TRDD2 (5 bases). This CDR3 comprises 22 residues. CDR1 is GEAIGNYY and CDR2 is EKD in the germline V gene. The germline V and J ends were trimmed by 0 bases and 10 bases, with 41 bases remaining between them. CDR3 protein: CACDTVSLPVVLTDRLHYTLIF. The CDR3 DNA reads TGTGCCTGTGACACCGTTTCCTTACCTGTGGTACTCACCGACCGCCTCCATTATACACTCATCTTT.

Notes on this clone: Only one base separates this from a far larger clonotype, so it likely reflects a read error. Other DNA variants within this sample encode the same CDR3. V and J are TRDV2 and TRDJ1; 7 nucleotides line up with TRDD3. This CDR3 is built from 20 residues. With V trimmed by 0 bases and J by 3 bases, 21 bases remained unmatched. Germline V gives CDR1 GEAIGNYY, CDR2 EKD. The CDR3 region is CACDTVSRRLGTLMADKLIF. CDR3 nucleotides: TGTGCCTGTGACACCGTTAGTCGGCGACTGGGGACGCTGATGGCCGATAAACTCATCTTT.

This clone came up a few times. Since a much larger clone is just one base distant, this may be a read error. This chain joins TRDV2 and TRDJ1; D assignment may be TRDD2 or TRDD3 (5 bases each). The germline gives CDR1 GEAIGNYY, CDR2 EKD. CDR3 length: 21 amino acids. CDR3 sequence: CACDTVEYHLPTGGLTAKLIF. The CDR3 DNA reads as TGTGCCTGTGACACCGTTGAGTACCACCTGCCTACTGGTGGACTCACCGCTAAACTCATCTTT.

This clone was seen a few times. TCRdb's listed protein matches a much larger clone and diverges from this DNA's translation at residue 9, likely through a read error; the protein shown comes from the DNA. The rearrangement uses TRDV2 and TRDJ1; possibly TRDD3 for D (8 bases). This CDR3 has 19 amino acids. The germline V and J ends were trimmed by 0 bases and 0 bases, with 22 bases remaining between them. Germline values: CDR1 GEAIGNYY, CDR2 EKD. The CDR3 nucleotides are TGTGCCTGTGACACCGTTCCTACTGATGGGGGATTGTACACCGATAAACTCATCTTT. Its protein is CACDTVPTDGGLYTDKLIF.

This clone was detected ten times or more. The mismatch at residue 11 between this DNA's translation and the TCRdb protein of a much larger clone likely reflects a read error; the protein shown is translated from the DNA. The chain joins TRDV2 to TRDJ1; 13 bases match TRDD3. The CDR3 spans 18 residues. Trimming cost V 3 bases and J 1 base; bases outside gene matches: 10. Germline CDR1 GEAIGNYY, CDR2 EKD. CDR3 in amino acids: CACDSLLGDTCVTDKLIF. CDR3 DNA sequence: TGTGCCTGTGACTCATTACTGGGGGATACGTGTGTCACCGATAAACTCATCTTT.